The text below deals with one T cell receptor (beta chain). The table came from immunoSEQ multiplex PCR; TCRdb's copy has only in-frame clones and leaves some out. This table has some 640,000 clones, approximately 89% appearing once. Looked up from germline, CDR1 is SGHTA and CDR2 is FQGNSA. Trimming removed 7 bases from V and 0 bases from J; junction bases left unmatched: 15. This CDR3 contains 18 residues. This specimen comes from a study of shared T cell receptors in the human thymus. This same sample was also taken into another study, of human thymus T cells. Per that study: Thymus specimens were resections from corrective heart surgery. An apparent bias in V and J gene usage was seen in thymic and blood repertoires. Related reports documented highly overlapping thymic repertoires among unrelated individuals.

The receptor comes from a boy in the first two years of life with a congenital heart defect. Sequencing input: thymocytes. The gene calls are TRBV7-2 and TRBJ2-1; 7 bases map to TRBD2. For the CDR3, the DNA is TGTGCCAGCAACACAAGCGGGGTACCGGCAAGCTCCTACAATGAGCAGTTCTTC. This gives the protein CASNTSGVPASSYNEQFF.